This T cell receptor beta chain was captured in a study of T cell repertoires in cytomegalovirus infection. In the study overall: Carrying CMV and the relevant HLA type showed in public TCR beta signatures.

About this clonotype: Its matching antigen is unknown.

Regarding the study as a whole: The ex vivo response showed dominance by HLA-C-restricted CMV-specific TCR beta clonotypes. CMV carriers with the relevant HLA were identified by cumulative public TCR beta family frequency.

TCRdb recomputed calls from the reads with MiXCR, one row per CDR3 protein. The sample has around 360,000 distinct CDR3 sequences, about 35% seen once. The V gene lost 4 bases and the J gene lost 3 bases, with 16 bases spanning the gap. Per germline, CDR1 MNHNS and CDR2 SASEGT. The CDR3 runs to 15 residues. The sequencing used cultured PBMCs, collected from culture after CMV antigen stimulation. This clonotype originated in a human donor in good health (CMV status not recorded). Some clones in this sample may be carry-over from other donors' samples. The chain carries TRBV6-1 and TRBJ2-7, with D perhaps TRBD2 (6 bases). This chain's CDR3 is CASSVGGLGNYEQYF. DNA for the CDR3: TGTGCCAGCAGTGTGGGGGGATTAGGGAACTACGAGCAGTACTTC.